The sequence of this TCR beta chain was determined in a study of T cell changes during pregnancy in multiple sclerosis. The protocol was immunoSEQ multiplex PCR, while the TCRdb copy is restricted to in-frame clones and leaves out a portion. Of about 51,000 clones in the sample, roughly 92% were seen once. V was trimmed by 3 bases and J by 3 bases, leaving 17 bases between them. CDR1 MNHEY and CDR2 SMNVEV come from the germline V gene (reference sequence). The CDR3 runs 16 residues. The chain joins TRBV27 to TRBJ1-1; weak D call: TRBD1 (6 bases). Sequences were derived from CD4+ T cells from peripheral blood mononuclear cells, sampled in the third trimester of pregnancy. The sequence came from a female donor with multiple sclerosis, enrolled in a pregnancy study. This chain's CDR3 is CASSFAPRGGDTEAFF. The CDR3 DNA sequence: TGTGCCAGCAGTTTTGCGCCGAGGGGGGGAGACACTGAAGCTTTCTTT.